At least ten counts were recorded for the clone carrying this TCR beta chain. What it binds is unknown. This entry belongs to a study of T cells in Graves' hyperthyroidism and ophthalmopathy. The CDR3 is 14 residues long. Trimming removed 2 bases from V and 3 bases from J, with 14 bases in between. CDR1 DFQATT and CDR2 SNEGSKA come from the germline V gene (reference sequence). Findings of the study overall: Most expanded thyroid clonotypes above 0.001 also appeared in blood.

Template material for amplifying TCR beta CDR3 regions consisted of RNA transcripts. The TCR CDR3 was amplified in a first-round RT-PCR using the HTBI primer set. TCRdb reanalysed the multiplex PCR reads using MiXCR and keeps one entry per CDR3 protein. The sample has hundreds of thousands of distinct CDR3 sequences, approximately 14% seen once; the top ten hold around 13%. The chain is built from TRBV20-1 and TRBJ2-7, with D maybe TRBD1 (5 bases). This TCR came from a woman in her 50s with Graves' ophthalmopathy. Sequenced input: blood. CDR3 bases: TGCAGTGCTAGAAAGCAGGGTAGGAACTACGAGCAGTACTTC. Its translation is CSARKQGRNYEQYF.